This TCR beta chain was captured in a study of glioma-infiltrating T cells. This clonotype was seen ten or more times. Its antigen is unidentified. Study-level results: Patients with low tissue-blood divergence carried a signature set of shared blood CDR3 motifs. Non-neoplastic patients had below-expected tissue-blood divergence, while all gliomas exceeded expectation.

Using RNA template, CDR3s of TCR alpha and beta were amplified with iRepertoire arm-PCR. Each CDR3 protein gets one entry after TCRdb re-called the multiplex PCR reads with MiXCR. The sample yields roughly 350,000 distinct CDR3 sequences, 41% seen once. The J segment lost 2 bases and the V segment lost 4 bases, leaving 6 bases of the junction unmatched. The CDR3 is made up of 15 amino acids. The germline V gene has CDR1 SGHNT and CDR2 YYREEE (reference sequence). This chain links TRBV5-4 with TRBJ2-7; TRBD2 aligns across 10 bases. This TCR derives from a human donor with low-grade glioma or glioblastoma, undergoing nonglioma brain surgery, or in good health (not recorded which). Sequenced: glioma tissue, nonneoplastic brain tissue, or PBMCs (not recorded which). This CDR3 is CASSLGTSVTYEQYF. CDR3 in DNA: TGTGCCAGCAGCCTCGGGACTAGCGTCACCTACGAGCAGTACTTC.